This T cell receptor (beta chain) comes out of a study of shared T cell receptors in the human thymus. Generated by immunoSEQ multiplex PCR, the TCRdb table keeps only in-frame clones and is missing some. This table holds hundreds of thousands of clones, 70% to 90% found once. V shed 2 bases and J shed 8 bases, with 9 bases lying between them. Germline V gene lookup returns CDR1 SGHNT and CDR2 YYREEE (reference sequence). The CDR3 consists of 12 residues. The sample was also reused in another study, on human thymus T cells. That study adds: From resections taken during corrective heart surgery, the thymus tissue was obtained.

This clonotype originated in a girl in the first two years of life with a congenital heart defect. Sequencing was performed on thymocytes. The chain links TRBV5-4 to TRBJ2-3; D uncertain. The CDR3 region is CASSLRRGTQYF. For the CDR3, the DNA is TGTGCCAGCAGCTTACGGAGAGGTACGCAGTATTTT. Supplemented by reference TRBV5-4 and TRBJ2-3, the full variable domain reads ETGVTQSPTHLIKTRGQQVTLRCSSQSGHNTVSWYQQALGQGPQFIFQYYREEENGRGNFPPRFSGLQFPNYSSELNVNALELDDSALYLCASSLRRGTQYFGPGTRLTVL.